This TCR beta chain was sequenced during a study of cytomegalovirus exposure and HLA in healthy donors. General observations from the study: Researchers reported from a later analysis that most CMV-associated TCR beta chains appeared HLA-restricted. The authors later linked a missense DCLRE1C variant to TCR beta V- and J-gene trimming.

Researchers ran the PCR with 60 Vbeta and 13 Jbeta primers. Repertoires were generated with immunoSEQ multiplex PCR, while TCRdb's copy carries only in-frame clones and drops some. Of under 250,000 clones listed, around four fifths are singletons. Of note for this clone: Its antigen is currently unknown.

The CDR3 contains 17 residues. Germline V CDR1 and CDR2: SGDLS, YYNGEE. Losses at the gene ends were 4 bases for V and 3 bases for J; bases not matched to a gene: 11. All the people who gave samples were healthy bone marrow donors. The sequence was obtained from a male donor in good health and CMV-seronegative. The genes are TRBV9 and TRBJ2-4, with 9 bases identical to TRBD2. Source material: PBMCs. The CDR3 sequence is CASSMSLGLASKNIQYF. DNA for the CDR3: TGTGCCAGCAGCATGAGCCTGGGACTAGCTAGCAAAAACATTCAGTACTTC.